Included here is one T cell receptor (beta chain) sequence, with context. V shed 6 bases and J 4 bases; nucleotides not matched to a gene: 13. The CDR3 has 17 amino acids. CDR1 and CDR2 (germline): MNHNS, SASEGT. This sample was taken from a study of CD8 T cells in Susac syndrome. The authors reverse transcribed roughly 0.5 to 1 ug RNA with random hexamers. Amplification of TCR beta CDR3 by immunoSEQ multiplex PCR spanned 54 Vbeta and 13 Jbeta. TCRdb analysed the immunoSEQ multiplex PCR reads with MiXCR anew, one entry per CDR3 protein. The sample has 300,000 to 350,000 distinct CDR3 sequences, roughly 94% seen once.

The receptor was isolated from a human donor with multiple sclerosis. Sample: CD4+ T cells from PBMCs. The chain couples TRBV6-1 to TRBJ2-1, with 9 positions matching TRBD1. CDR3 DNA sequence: TGTGCCAGCAGGGACAGGGGCGGACAAACACCTTACAATGAGCAGTTCTTC. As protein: CASRDRGGQTPYNEQFF.